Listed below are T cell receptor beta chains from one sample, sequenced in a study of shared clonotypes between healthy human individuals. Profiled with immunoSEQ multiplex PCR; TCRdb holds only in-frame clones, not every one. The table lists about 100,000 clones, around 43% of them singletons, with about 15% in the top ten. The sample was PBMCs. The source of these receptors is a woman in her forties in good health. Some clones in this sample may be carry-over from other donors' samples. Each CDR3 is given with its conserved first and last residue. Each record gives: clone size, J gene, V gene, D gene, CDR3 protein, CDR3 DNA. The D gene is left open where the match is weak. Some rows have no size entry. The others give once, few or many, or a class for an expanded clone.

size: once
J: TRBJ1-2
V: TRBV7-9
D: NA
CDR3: CASSFTNYGYTF
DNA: TGTGCCAGCAGCTTCACTAACTATGGCTACACCTTC

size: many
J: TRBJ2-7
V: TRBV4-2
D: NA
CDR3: CASSFLRYSPYEQYF
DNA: TGTGCCAGCAGTTTCCTCCGCTACTCACCCTACGAGCAGTACTTC

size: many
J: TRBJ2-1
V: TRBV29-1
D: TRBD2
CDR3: CSVERSGGLINEQFF
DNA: TGCAGCGTTGAACGATCGGGGGGGCTGATCAATGAGCAGTTCTTC

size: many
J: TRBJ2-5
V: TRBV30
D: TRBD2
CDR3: CALSRQLAGAEETQYF
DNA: TGTGCCTTATCCCGCCAGCTAGCGGGGGCGGAAGAGACCCAGTACTTC

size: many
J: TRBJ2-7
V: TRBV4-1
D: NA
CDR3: CASSQDEQGVWEQYF
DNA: TGCGCCAGCAGCCAAGACGAACAGGGTGTGTGGGAGCAGTACTTC

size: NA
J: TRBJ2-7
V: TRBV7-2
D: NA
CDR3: CASSPGGSSTGPYEQYF
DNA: TGTGCCAGCAGCCCGGGCGGGTCATCGACGGGTCCCTACGAGCAGTACTTC

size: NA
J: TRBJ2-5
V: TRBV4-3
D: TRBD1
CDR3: CASSQDQGALETQYF
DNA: TGCGCCAGCAGCCAAGACCAGGGGGCGTTGGAGACCCAGTACTTC

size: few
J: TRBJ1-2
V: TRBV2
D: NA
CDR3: CASRMPEPYGYTF
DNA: TGTGCCAGCAGGATGCCAGAACCTTATGGCTACACCTTC

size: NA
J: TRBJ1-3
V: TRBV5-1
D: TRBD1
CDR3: CASSSTGTGEGNTIYF
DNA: TGCGCCAGCAGCTCGACCGGGACAGGGGAAGGAAACACCATATACTTT

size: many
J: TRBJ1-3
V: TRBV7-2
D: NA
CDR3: CASSVDSRTGNTIYF
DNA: TGTGCCAGCAGCGTCGACTCTCGGACTGGAAACACCATATATTTT

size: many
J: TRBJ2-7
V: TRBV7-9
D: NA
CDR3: CASSPGSGYEQYF
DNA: TGTGCCAGCAGCCCCGGGTCGGGCTACGAGCAGTACTTC

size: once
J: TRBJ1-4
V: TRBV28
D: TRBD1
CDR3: CARSLEPQDRLNEKLFF
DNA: TGTGCCAGAAGTTTAGAGCCCCAGGACAGGCTTAATGAAAAACTGTTTTTT

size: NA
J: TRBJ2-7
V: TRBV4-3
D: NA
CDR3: CASSQDMDSYEQYF
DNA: TGCGCCAGCAGCCAAGACATGGACTCCTACGAGCAGTACTTC

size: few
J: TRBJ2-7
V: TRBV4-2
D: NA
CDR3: CASSLGAAAVSYEQYF
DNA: TGTGCCAGCAGCCTAGGGGCGGCAGCGGTCTCCTACGAGCAGTACTTC

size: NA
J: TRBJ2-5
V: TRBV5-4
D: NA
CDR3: CASSKTRQETQYF
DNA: TGTGCCAGCAGCAAGACTAGACAAGAGACCCAGTACTTC

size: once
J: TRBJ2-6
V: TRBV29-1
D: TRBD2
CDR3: CSVASLAEARTGANVLTF
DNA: TGCAGCGTTGCTTCCCTAGCGGAAGCAAGGACAGGGGCCAACGTCCTGACTTTC

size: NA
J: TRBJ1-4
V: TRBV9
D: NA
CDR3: CASSAGATNEKLFF
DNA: TGTGCCAGCAGCGCTGGAGCAACTAATGAAAAACTGTTTTTT

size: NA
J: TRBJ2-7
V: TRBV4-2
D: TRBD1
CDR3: CASSQAPGQGYEQYF
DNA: TGTGCCAGCAGCCAAGCTCCGGGACAGGGGTACGAGCAGTACTTC

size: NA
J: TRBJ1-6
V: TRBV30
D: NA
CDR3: CAWSGRGNSPLHF
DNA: TGTGCCTGGAGTGGCAGAGGCAATTCACCCCTCCACTTT

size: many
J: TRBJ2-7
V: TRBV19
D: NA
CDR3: CASSIRGIYSYEQYF
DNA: TGTGCCAGTAGTATCAGGGGAATTTACTCCTACGAGCAGTACTTC

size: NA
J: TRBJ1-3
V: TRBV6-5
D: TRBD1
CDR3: CASSRQGRSGNTIYF
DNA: TGTGCCAGCAGCCGACAGGGGCGCTCAGGAAACACCATATATTTT

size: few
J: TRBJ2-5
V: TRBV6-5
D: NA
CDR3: CASSPSDETQYF
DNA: TGTGCCAGCAGCCCCTCAGACGAGACCCAGTACTTC

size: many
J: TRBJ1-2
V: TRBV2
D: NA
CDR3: CASSEAATIYGYTF
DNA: TGTGCCAGCAGTGAAGCGGCCACTATCTATGGCTACACCTTC

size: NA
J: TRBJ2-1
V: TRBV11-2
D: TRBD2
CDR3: CASSLSTSGSYNEQFF
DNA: TGTGCCAGCAGCCTCTCGACTAGCGGGAGCTACAATGAGCAGTTCTTC

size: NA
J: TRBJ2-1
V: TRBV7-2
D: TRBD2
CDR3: CASSSGTSGFPFYNEQFF
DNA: TGTGCCAGCAGCTCGGGGACTAGCGGGTTCCCCTTCTACAATGAGCAGTTCTTC

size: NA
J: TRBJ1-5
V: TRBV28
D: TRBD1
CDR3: CASSLVSGGLQPQHF
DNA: TGTGCCAGCAGTTTAGTGTCAGGGGGCCTTCAGCCCCAGCATTTT

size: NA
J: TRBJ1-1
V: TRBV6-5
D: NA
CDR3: CASSYGTLAFF
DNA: TGTGCCAGCAGTTACGGGACACTGGCTTTCTTT

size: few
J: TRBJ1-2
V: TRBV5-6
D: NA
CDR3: CASSLDSPDYGYTF
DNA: TGTGCCAGCAGCTTGGACAGTCCTGACTATGGCTACACCTTC

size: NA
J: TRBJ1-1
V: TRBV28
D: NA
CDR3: CGAGAFEAFF
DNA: TGTGGGGCAGGGGCTTTTGAAGCTTTCTTT

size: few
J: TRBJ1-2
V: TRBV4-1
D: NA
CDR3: CASSQAPGDGYTF
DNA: TGCGCCAGCAGCCAAGCCCCAGGCGATGGCTACACCTTC

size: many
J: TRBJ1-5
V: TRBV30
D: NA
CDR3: CAWSRGRLGSDSNQPQHF
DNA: TGTGCCTGGAGTCGGGGACGGCTAGGATCGGATAGCAATCAGCCCCAGCATTTT

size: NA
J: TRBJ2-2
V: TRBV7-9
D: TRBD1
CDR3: CASSWPRDRANTGELFF
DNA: TGTGCCAGCAGCTGGCCCCGGGACAGGGCAAACACCGGGGAGCTGTTTTTT

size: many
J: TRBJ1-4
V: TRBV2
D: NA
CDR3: CASRYTPTGFNEKLFF
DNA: TGTGCCAGCCGATATACCCCGACAGGTTTTAATGAAAAACTGTTTTTT

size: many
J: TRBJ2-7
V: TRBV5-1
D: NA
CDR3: CASSAGSTYEQYF
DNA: TGCGCCAGCAGCGCTGGATCCACCTACGAGCAGTACTTC

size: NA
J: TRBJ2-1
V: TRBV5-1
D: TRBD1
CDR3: CASSTGQGALLFF
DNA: TGCGCCAGCAGCACCGGACAGGGGGCGCTTCTGTTCTTC

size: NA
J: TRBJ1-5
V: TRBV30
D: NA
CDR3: CAWSRTVSNQPQHF
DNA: TGTGCCTGGAGTAGAACAGTCAGCAATCAGCCCCAGCATTTT

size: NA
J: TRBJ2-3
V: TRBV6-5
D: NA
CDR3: CASSHGLQSTDTQYF
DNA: TGTGCCAGCAGTCATGGACTGCAGAGCACAGATACGCAGTATTTT

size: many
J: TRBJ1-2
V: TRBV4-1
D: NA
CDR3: CASSQDLRLDGYTF
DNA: TGCGCCAGCAGCCAAGACTTGCGCCTTGATGGCTACACCTTC

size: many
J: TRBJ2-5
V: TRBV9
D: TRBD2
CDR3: CASSEAGDVETQYF
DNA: TGTGCCAGCAGCGAAGCGGGAGACGTTGAGACCCAGTACTTC

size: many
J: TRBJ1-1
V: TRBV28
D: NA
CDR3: CASSPTAPVKGVTEAFF
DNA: TGTGCCAGCAGTCCGACTGCCCCGGTCAAGGGGGTGACTGAAGCTTTCTTT

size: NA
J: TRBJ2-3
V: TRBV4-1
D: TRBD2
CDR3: CASSQDSSSGSSDTQYF
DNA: TGCGCCAGCAGCCAAGATTCGAGTAGCGGGAGTTCAGATACGCAGTATTTT

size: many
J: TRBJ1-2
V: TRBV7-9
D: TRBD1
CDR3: CASSRTGEGFGYTF
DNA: TGTGCCAGCAGCCGAACAGGGGAAGGATTTGGCTACACCTTC

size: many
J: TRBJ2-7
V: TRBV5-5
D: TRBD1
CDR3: CASSTTTGTGTGAQYF
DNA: TGTGCCAGCAGCACGACAACCGGGACAGGAACTGGAGCGCAGTACTTC

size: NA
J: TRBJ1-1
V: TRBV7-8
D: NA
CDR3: CASSLNRATEAFF
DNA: TGTGCCAGCAGCTTAAACAGGGCCACTGAAGCTTTCTTT

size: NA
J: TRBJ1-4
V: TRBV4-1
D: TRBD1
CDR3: CASSQGDRLTTNEKLFF
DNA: TGCGCCAGCAGCCAGGGGGACAGGCTAACAACTAATGAAAAACTGTTTTTT

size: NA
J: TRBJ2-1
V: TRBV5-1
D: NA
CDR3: CASSLAQGGYEQFF
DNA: TGCGCCAGCAGCTTGGCTCAGGGAGGCTATGAGCAGTTCTTC

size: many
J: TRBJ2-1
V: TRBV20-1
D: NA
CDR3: CSAGGLFF
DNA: TGCAGTGCTGGCGGGCTGTTCTTC